This TCR beta chain was retrieved from a study of Ad26.COV2.S vaccination and SARS-CoV-2 variants. Study overall: Once, or twice with 56 days between doses, Ad26.COV2.S was given intramuscularly.

Points on this clone: Its antigen is currently unknown.

General study findings and limits: Placebo recipients trailed vaccine recipients in spike-specific TCR breadth.

From germline, CDR1 is SGHRS and CDR2 YFSETQ. The CDR3 is made up of 15 amino acids. Trimming took off 3 bases at V and 4 bases at J, with 13 bases between the two ends. Profiled with immunoSEQ multiplex PCR; TCRdb holds only in-frame clones, not every one. The repertoire includes hundreds of thousands of clones, roughly nine tenths of them detected once, and about 2.5% sits in the top ten. Treatment indicated: around 19 received Ad26.COV2.S at low or high dose, single or two shots; 5 received placebo; per-sample allocation not given. Sampling was done on day 63 after the first vaccine or placebo injection. This person who donated was an adult of 18-55 years in Boston.

The chain has TRBV5-1 and TRBJ2-2; a weak D match, TRBD1 (6 bases). This receptor was identified in a person between 18 and 65 years old who received the Ad26.COV2.S COVID-19 vaccine or a placebo. Material: peripheral blood, obtained in a trial of Ad26.COV2.S vaccine versus placebo. In DNA, the CDR3 is TGCGCCAGCAGCTGGGACAACCCGGGCACCGGGGAGCTGTTTTTT. It translates to CASSWDNPGTGELFF. The whole variable domain, remainder taken from reference TRBV5-1 and TRBJ2-2, is KAGVTQTPRYLIKTRGQQVTLSCSPISGHRSVSWYQQTPGQGLQFLFEYFSETQRNKGNFPGRFSGRQFSNSRSEMNVSTLELGDSALYLCASSWDNPGTGELFFGEGSRLTVL.